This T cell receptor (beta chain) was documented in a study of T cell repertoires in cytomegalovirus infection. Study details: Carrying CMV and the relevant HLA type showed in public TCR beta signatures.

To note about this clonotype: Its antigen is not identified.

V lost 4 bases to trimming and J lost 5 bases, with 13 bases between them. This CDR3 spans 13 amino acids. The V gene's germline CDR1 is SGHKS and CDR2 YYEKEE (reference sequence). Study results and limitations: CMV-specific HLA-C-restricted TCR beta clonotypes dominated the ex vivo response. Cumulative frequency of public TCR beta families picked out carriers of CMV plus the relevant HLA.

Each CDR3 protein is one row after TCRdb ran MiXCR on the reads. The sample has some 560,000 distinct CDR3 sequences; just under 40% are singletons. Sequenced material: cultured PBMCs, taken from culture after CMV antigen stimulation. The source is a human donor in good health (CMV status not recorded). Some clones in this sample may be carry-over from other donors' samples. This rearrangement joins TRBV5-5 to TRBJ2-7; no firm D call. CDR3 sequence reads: CASSIRATHEQYF. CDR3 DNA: TGTGCCAGCAGCATAAGGGCTACCCACGAGCAGTACTTC.